This entry concerns a single T cell receptor (beta chain). The CDR3 totals 12 residues. V was trimmed by 5 bases and J by 5 bases, leaving 4 bases between them. From germline, CDR1 is MNHEY and CDR2 SVGEGT. This sample is drawn from a study of blood T cell repertoires in COVID-19. At the level of the study: COVID-19 samples collected from the United States, Italy and Spain covered acute and convalescent phases. T cells, B-cell-depleted T cells, or PBMCs supplied cDNA or gDNA.

Original data processing: Amplification from reference gene primers served as the basis for estimated nucleated cell counts. Sequencing used immunoSEQ multiplex PCR; TCRdb keeps in-frame clones, though not all of them. Clone size and the V and J calls come from that table; the DNA yielded D and trimming. Here the sample spans 100,000 to 150,000 clones, 85% being singletons. The sequenced sample consisted of peripheral blood. J is TRBJ1-6 and V is TRBV6-2 or TRBV6-3; D is uncertain. The TCR sequence derives from a man in his fifties or sixties with acute or convalescent COVID-19. CDR3 residues: CASSANNSPLHF. The CDR3 bases are TGTGCCAGCAGTGCGAATAATTCACCCCTCCACTTT.